One sample yielded the 27 T cell receptor beta chains listed below, sequenced in a study of naive and memory T cell subsets. Regarding treatment: skin biopsy from PPD injection site in Mantoux-positive individual. A UMI-containing oligonucleotide was joined by 3' ligation to the TCR cDNA template. The SP2 primer and nested alpha and beta constant region primers amplified ligated cDNA in four rounds. TCRdb analysed the UMI-ligation and nested PCR reads with MiXCR anew, one entry per CDR3 protein. In the table there are 25,000 to 35,000 distinct CDR3 sequences, about 6.2% of which are singletons. Sequencing was performed on skin, taken from a tuberculin skin test site. The source of these receptors is an adult in good health.

This clonotype was recorded many times. The rearrangement joins TRBV15 to TRBJ1-1; D call uncertain. Per germline, CDR1 LNHNV and CDR2 YYDKDF (reference sequence). The CDR3 loop spans 13 amino acids. V lost 1 base and J lost 7, with 10 bases in between. CDR3 residues: CATSRARPDEAFF. The CDR3 coding sequence is TGTGCCACCAGCAGAGCAAGACCAGATGAAGCTTTCTTT.

This chain joins TRBV2 and TRBJ2-1; D is possibly TRBD1 (5 bases). The germline CDR1 and CDR2 sequences are SNHLY and FYNNEI. Trimming removed 2 bases at V and 4 bases at J, with 12 bases between. The CDR3 is 15 amino acids. The CDR3 protein is CASSEFLGAYNEQFF. CDR3 nucleotide sequence: TGTGCCAGCAGTGAATTCCTAGGGGCGTACAATGAGCAGTTCTTC. The variable domain in full, completed from reference TRBV2 and TRBJ2-1, reads EPEVTQTPSHQVTQMGQEVILRCVPISNHLYFYWYRQILGQKVEFLVSFYNNEISEKSEIFDDQFSVERPDGSNFTLKIRSTKLEDSAMYFCASSEFLGAYNEQFFGPGTRLTVL.

This clonotype was detected only a few times. Germline is not matched at one junction end, which may reflect a read error. The chain combines TRBV20-1 with TRBJ1-2; a possible D gene is TRBD1 (5 bases). Germline values: CDR1 DFQATT, CDR2 SNEGSKA (reference sequence). The CDR3 is 12 residues long. CDR3 in amino acids: CSATGNHYGDTF. The CDR3 coding sequence is TGCAGTGCAACAGGAAACCACTATGGCGACACCTTC.

The rearrangement links TRBV5-4 to TRBJ2-1; 8 bases are a match to TRBD2. The CDR3 consists of 14 residues. The V segment lost 8 bases and the J segment 2 bases; nucleotides outside the gene matches: 6. The germline CDR1 and CDR2 sequences are SGHNT and YYREEE (reference sequence). The CDR3 DNA follows: TGTGCCAGGACCGGACTAGCTCCCTACAATGAGCAGTTCTTC. It specifies CARTGLAPYNEQFF.

The chain recombines TRBV9 with TRBJ1-2; a weak D match, TRBD1 (5 bases). CDR1 and CDR2 from the germline V gene are SGDLS and YYNGEE. CDR3 length: 11 amino acids. V lost 7 bases and J lost 4, with 8 bases in between. In DNA, the CDR3 is TGTGCCAGCGACAGTGTCTATGGCTACACCTTC. This encodes CASDSVYGYTF.

This clonotype was seen ten or more times. This chain joins TRBV5-5 and TRBJ2-2, with 7 bases lining up with TRBD1. Germline V gene sequence: CDR1 SGHKS, CDR2 YYEKEE (reference sequence). The CDR3 loop spans 16 amino acids. The V and J ends lost 3 bases and 4 bases, in that order; junction bases with no gene match: 9. The CDR3 DNA sequence: TGTGCCAGCAGCTCGGCAGGGGGTCGGGCCACCGGGGAGCTGTTTTTT. Translation: CASSSAGGRATGELFF.

This clonotype is classed as medium-sized. The chain combines TRBV12-3 or TRBV12-4 with TRBJ1-5, with 7 bases identical to TRBD1. This CDR3 region has 14 residues. V shed 6 bases, J shed 3 bases, and the junction held 5 bases outside the gene matches. CDR3 region: CASRKTGDNQPQHF. In nucleotides, the CDR3 is TGTGCCAGCAGAAAAACAGGGGACAATCAGCCCCAGCATTTT.

This clonotype was counted at least ten times. The V and J genes are TRBV2 and TRBJ1-1, with D maybe TRBD1 (6 bases). Germline V gives CDR1 SNHLY, CDR2 FYNNEI. The CDR3 runs 13 residues. Deletions cut 6 bases from V and 10 bases from J, with 18 bases between. CDR3 coding DNA: TGTGCCAGCAGGATTGACAGTCAAGGGGGAGCTTTCTTT. It specifies CASRIDSQGGAFF.

This clonotype has just a few counts. The genes are TRBV6-4 and TRBJ1-6; 8 bases fit TRBD1. Germline CDR1 MRHNA, CDR2 SNTAGT. The CDR3 is 15 residues long. J gave up 6 bases and V 5 bases, and 6 bases lay outside the gene matches. CDR3 DNA sequence: TGTGCCAGCAGTCCCACAGGGGGAAGTAATTCACCCCTCCACTTT. Translation gives CASSPTGGSNSPLHF.

This clonotype was detected only a few times. J is TRBJ1-1 and V is TRBV5-1, with D uncertain. The V end was cut by 0 bases, the J end by 1 base, with 7 bases between. CDR1 is SGHRS and CDR2 is YFSETQ in the germline V gene. CDR3 length: 14 residues. The CDR3 DNA sequence: TGCGCCAGCAGCTTGGATCATAGGAACACTGAAGCTTTCTTT. Amino acids: CASSLDHRNTEAFF.

In its sample, this clonotype was seen a few times. The V and J genes are TRBV5-1 and TRBJ2-7; 8 nucleotides match TRBD1. Germline CDR1 SGHRS, CDR2 YFSETQ. The J segment lost 4 bases and the V segment lost 0 bases, leaving 6 bases of the junction unmatched. The CDR3 is made up of 15 amino acids. This CDR3 reads CASSLVQGAAYEQYF. CDR3 nucleotide sequence: TGCGCCAGCAGCTTGGTGCAGGGGGCAGCATACGAGCAGTACTTC.

This clonotype has at least ten counts. This chain links TRBV21-1 with TRBJ2-7; the D call of TRBD1 is as the table states it, not checked on the DNA. TRBV21-1 is deemed a pseudogene. The CDR3 loop spans 14 amino acids. The CDR3 protein is CASHRSQGEYEQYF. The CDR3, as DNA: TGTGCCAGCCATAGGTCGCAGGGGGAGTACGAGCAGTACTTC.

The chain links TRBV2 to TRBJ2-5; 9 bases fit TRBD1. Germline trimming cut 6 bases from V and 1 base from J; bases unmatched to any gene: 6. Germline CDR1 and CDR2: SNHLY and FYNNEI. This CDR3 is built from 15 residues. CDR3 DNA sequence: TGTGCCAGCAGAGTCTCGGGACAGGGCCAAGAGACCCAGTACTTC. Amino acids: CASRVSGQGQETQYF.

The chain links TRBV5-1 to TRBJ2-3; 7 bases match TRBD2. The CDR3 is 15 residues long. V lost 2 bases to trimming and J lost 5 bases; unmatched junction nucleotides: 8. Per the germline V gene, CDR1 is SGHRS and CDR2 is YFSETQ. This CDR3 is CASSFGTNLGDTQYF. The CDR3 nucleotides read TGCGCCAGCAGCTTTGGGACTAACCTTGGAGATACGCAGTATTTT.

CDR3 sequence (DNA): TGTGCCAGCAGTTACTCTCGGGGGGCCCTGGGGGGGCAGTACTTC. This translates into CASSYSRGALGGQYF. J is TRBJ2-7 and V is TRBV6-5; D perhaps matches TRBD2 (7 bases). The CDR3 runs 15 residues. The germline V and J ends were trimmed by 0 bases and 9 bases, with 18 bases remaining between them. Germline assignment: CDR1 MNHEY and CDR2 SVGAGI.

This clonotype came up a few times. The junction differs from germline at one of its ends, possibly a read error. The chain joins TRBV27 to TRBJ1-2; D remains unclear. CDR3 size: 15 residues. Per the germline V gene, CDR1 is MNHEY and CDR2 is SMNVEV (reference sequence). The CDR3 reads CASSPYTFSNYGDTF. The CDR3 DNA reads as TGTGCCAGCAGTCCGTACACCTTTTCTAACTATGGCGACACCTTC.

The chain is built from TRBV5-1 and TRBJ2-1; 9 nucleotides agree with TRBD1. Losses at the gene ends were 1 base for V and 6 bases for J; bases not matched to a gene: 2. This CDR3 comprises 14 residues. Germline V gives CDR1 SGHRS, CDR2 YFSETQ. CDR3 DNA: TGCGCCAGCAGCTTGTGGACAGGGGTCAATGAGCAGTTCTTC. Encoded protein: CASSLWTGVNEQFF.

This clonotype has just a few counts. This chain uses TRBV28 with TRBJ1-1, with 7 positions matching TRBD1. J lost 6 bases, V lost 6 bases, and 13 bases had no gene match. CDR1 and CDR2 (germline): MDHEN, SYDVKM. The CDR3 is 15 amino acids. Here the CDR3 reads CASSAEGAGFPEAFF. The CDR3 coding sequence is TGTGCCAGCAGCGCTGAGGGGGCAGGGTTCCCTGAAGCTTTCTTT. The variable domain in full, completed from reference TRBV28 and TRBJ1-1, reads DVKVTQSSRYLVKRTGEKVFLECVQDMDHENMFWYRQDPGLGLRLIYFSYDVKMKEKGDIPEGYSVSREKKERFSLILESASTNQTSMYLCASSAEGAGFPEAFFGQGTRLTVV.

This clonotype was picked up a small number of times. Sequence at one end of the junction differs from germline and may be a read error. The CDR3: CASSGTGGNQPQNF. CDR3 in DNA: TGTGCCAGCAGCGGAACAGGGGGTAATCAGCCCCAGAATTTT. The chain joins TRBV5-6 to TRBJ1-5; 8 bases map to TRBD1. From germline, CDR1 is SGHDT and CDR2 YYEEEE. The CDR3 runs to 14 residues.

In its sample, this clonotype was seen a few times. The chain links TRBV5-8 to TRBJ2-5, with 8 bases aligning to TRBD1. The CDR3 contains 15 residues. V lost 5 bases, J lost 2 bases, and 8 bases stayed unmatched. The V gene's germline CDR1 is SGHTS and CDR2 YDEGEE. The CDR3 bases are TGTGCCAGCAGTCGACCGGGACAGGCACAAGAGACCCAGTACTTC. Protein sequence: CASSRPGQAQETQYF.

This clonotype was observed a handful of times. Germline is not matched at one junction end, which may reflect a read error. The gene calls are TRBV20-1 and TRBJ1-2, with no clear D. The CDR3 runs to 13 residues. Per germline, CDR1 DFQATT and CDR2 SNEGSKA (reference sequence). The CDR3 reads CSAGEGTNYGYTF. The CDR3 bases are TGCAGTGCTGGAGAAGGCACAAACTATGGCTACACCTTC.

This clonotype has a count of ten or more. The chain employs TRBV2 and TRBJ2-7, with TRBD1 matching over 8 bases. Germline values: CDR1 SNHLY, CDR2 FYNNEI. Trimming cost V 1 base and J 4 bases; bases outside gene matches: 6. The CDR3 runs to 15 residues. The CDR3 here is CASSEDRGKRYEQYF. The CDR3 coding sequence is TGTGCCAGCAGTGAAGACAGGGGGAAGAGGTACGAGCAGTACTTC.

The chain is built from TRBV7-7 and TRBJ2-5, with TRBD1 as a possible D gene (6 bases). The CDR3 is 16 residues long. V gave up 4 bases and J gave up 3 bases, with 18 bases separating them. CDR1 and CDR2 (germline): SSHAT, FNYEAQ (reference sequence). The CDR3 protein is CASSSTTGTYKETQYF. In DNA form, the CDR3 reads TGTGCCAGCAGCTCCACAACCGGGACATACAAAGAGACCCAGTACTTC. Full variable domain (remainder filled in from reference TRBV7-7 and TRBJ2-5): GAGVSQSPRYKVTKRGQDVTLRCDPISSHATLYWYQQALGQGPEFLTYFNYEAQPDKSGLPSDRFSAERPEGSISTLTIQRTEQRDSAMYRCASSSTTGTYKETQYFGPGTRLLVL.

The chain has TRBV5-6 and TRBJ2-3, with D unresolved. The CDR3 totals 14 residues. Germline CDR1 SGHDT, CDR2 YYEEEE. V lost 3 bases, J lost 4 bases, and 12 bases lay in between. CDR3 sequence: CASSSRSGADTQYF. CDR3 DNA sequence: TGTGCCAGCAGCTCCAGGTCGGGCGCAGATACGCAGTATTTT.

This clonotype was counted many times. The genes are TRBV20-1 and TRBJ2-1; D may be TRBD1 or TRBD2 (5 bases each). This CDR3 spans 17 amino acids. V lost 3 bases and J lost 0, with 18 bases in between. CDR1 is DFQATT, CDR2 SNEGSKA, per germline (reference sequence). This CDR3 reads CSASLGTRARSYNEQFF. The CDR3 region has the DNA TGCAGTGCTAGTCTAGGGACCAGGGCCCGCTCCTACAATGAGCAGTTCTTC.

In this sample, this clonotype turned up many times. V usage is TRBV4-1 and J usage is TRBJ1-1; no firm D call. This CDR3 region has 16 residues. V lost 1 base and J 4 bases, leaving 16 bases between the germline ends. Germline V gene lookup returns CDR1 MGHRA and CDR2 YSYEKL. This chain's CDR3 is CASSQVMAGPATEAFF. The CDR3 DNA reads TGCGCCAGCAGCCAAGTGATGGCCGGGCCGGCCACTGAAGCTTTCTTT.

This clonotype has a count of ten or more. The CDR3 here is CSARVFTLEQFF. CDR3 sequence (DNA): TGCAGTGCTAGAGTTTTTACGTTAGAGCAGTTCTTC. The J gene is TRBJ2-1, the V gene TRBV20-1, with unresolved D. Trimming shortened V by 1 base and J by 10 bases, and 11 bases separated the two germline ends. This CDR3 spans 12 amino acids. The V gene's germline CDR1 is DFQATT and CDR2 SNEGSKA (reference sequence).